This T cell receptor (beta chain) comes out of a study of glioma-infiltrating T cells. Findings and caveats of the study: Non-neoplastic patients had below-expected tissue-blood divergence, while all gliomas exceeded expectation. CDR3 overlap between tissue and blood was very small.

Using RNA template, CDR3s of TCR alpha and beta were amplified with iRepertoire arm-PCR. For one-step reverse transcription and amplification, roughly 85-450 ng of tissue mRNA or PBMC total RNA was used. TCRdb processed the multiplex PCR reads anew with MiXCR; each CDR3 protein has one entry. The data contain around 97,000 distinct CDR3 sequences, around 28% of them seen just once; the ten biggest clones take up approximately 46%. This clonotype showed up many times. Its antigen is not known. Per germline, CDR1 DFQATT and CDR2 SNEGSKA (reference sequence). CDR3 size: 13 residues. Trimming took 3 bases from V and 4 from J, leaving 13 bases between them.

The sequence derives from a human donor with low-grade glioma or glioblastoma, undergoing nonglioma brain surgery, or in good health (not recorded which). The material sequenced was glioma tissue, nonneoplastic brain tissue, or PBMCs (not recorded which). The chain is built from TRBV20-1 and TRBJ2-7, with unresolved D. As DNA, the CDR3 is TGCAGTGCTAGGTCTACCCTTGAATACGAGCAGTACTTC. This translates into CSARSTLEYEQYF.